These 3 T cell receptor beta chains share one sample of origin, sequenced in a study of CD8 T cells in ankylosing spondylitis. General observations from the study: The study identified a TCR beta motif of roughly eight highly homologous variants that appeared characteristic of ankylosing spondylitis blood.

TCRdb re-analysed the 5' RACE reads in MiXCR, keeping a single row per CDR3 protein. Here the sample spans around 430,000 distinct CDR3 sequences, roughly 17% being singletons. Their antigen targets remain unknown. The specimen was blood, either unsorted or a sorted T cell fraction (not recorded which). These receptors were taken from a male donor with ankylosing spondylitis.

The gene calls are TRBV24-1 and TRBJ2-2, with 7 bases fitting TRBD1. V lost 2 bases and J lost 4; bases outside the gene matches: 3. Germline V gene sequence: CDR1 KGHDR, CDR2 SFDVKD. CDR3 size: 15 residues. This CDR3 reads CATSDSTGLTGELFF. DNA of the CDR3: TGTGCCACCAGTGATTCGACAGGGCTCACCGGGGAGCTGTTTTTT.

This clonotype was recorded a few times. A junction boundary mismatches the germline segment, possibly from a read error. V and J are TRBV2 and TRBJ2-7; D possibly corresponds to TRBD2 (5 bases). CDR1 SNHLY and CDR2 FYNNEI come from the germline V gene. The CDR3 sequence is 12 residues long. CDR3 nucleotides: TGTGGCAGCGGAGGTACCATCTACGAGCAGTACTTC. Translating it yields CGSGGTIYEQYF.

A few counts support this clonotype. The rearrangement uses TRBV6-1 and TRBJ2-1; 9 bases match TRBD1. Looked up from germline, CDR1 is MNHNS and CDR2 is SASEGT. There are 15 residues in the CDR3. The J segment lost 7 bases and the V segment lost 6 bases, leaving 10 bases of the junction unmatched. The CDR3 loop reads CASRDGTGIVNEQFF. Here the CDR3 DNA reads TGTGCCAGCAGGGACGGGACAGGGATTGTGAATGAGCAGTTCTTC.